Detailed here is one T cell receptor beta chain. The CDR3 runs to 15 residues. V gave up 0 bases and J gave up 5 bases, with 12 bases separating them. In germline, CDR1 is LGHDT, CDR2 YNNKEL (reference sequence). Profiled with immunoSEQ multiplex PCR; TCRdb holds only in-frame clones, not every one. The sample carries 150,000 or so clones, about 85% recorded once. This entry comes from a study of blood T cell repertoires in COVID-19. Study summary: Material from acute and convalescent COVID-19 was sourced from the United States, Italy and Spain. In each case, the material was cDNA or gDNA derived from T cells, B-cell-depleted T cells, or PBMCs.

Those enrolled in Seattle joined during active infection and were followed longitudinally afterward. The source material was peripheral blood. V usage is TRBV3-1 (or the pseudogene TRBV3-2) and J usage is TRBJ2-3; D perhaps matches TRBD1 (6 bases). The sequence derives from a woman aged 45-65 years with COVID-19, enrolled during active disease. CDR3 bases: TGTGCCAGCAGCCAAGATAATGGGGGCATAGATACGCAGTATTTT. This translates into CASSQDNGGIDTQYF.